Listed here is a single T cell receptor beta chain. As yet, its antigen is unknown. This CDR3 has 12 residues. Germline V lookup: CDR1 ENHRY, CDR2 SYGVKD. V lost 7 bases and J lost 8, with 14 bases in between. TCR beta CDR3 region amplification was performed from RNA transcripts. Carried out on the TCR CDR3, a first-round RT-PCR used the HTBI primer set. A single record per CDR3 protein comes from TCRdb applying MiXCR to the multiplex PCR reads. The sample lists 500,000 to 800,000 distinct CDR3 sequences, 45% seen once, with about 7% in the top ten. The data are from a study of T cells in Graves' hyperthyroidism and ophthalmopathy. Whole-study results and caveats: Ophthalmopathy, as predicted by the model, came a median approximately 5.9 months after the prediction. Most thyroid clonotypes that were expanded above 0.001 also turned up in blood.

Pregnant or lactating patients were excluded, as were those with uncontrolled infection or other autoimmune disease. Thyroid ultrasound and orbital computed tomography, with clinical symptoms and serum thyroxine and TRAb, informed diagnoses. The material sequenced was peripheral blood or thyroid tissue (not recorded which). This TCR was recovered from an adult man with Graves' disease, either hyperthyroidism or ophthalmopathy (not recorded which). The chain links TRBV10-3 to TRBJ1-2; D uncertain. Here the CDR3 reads CAINTARRGYTF. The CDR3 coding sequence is TGTGCCATCAACACAGCGCGGCGGGGCTACACCTTC.